The source of this TCR beta chain is a study of T-cell reconstitution after alpha-beta-depleted transplantation in children. Overall study results and limits: At around two months after transplant, the alpha-beta T cells were reportedly derived from several hundred expanded clones that came from non-depleted graft cells. At day 60, the high TCRbeta diversity found in some patients originated from recipient T cells and thymic progenitors that had survived. At the one-year point after transplant, T-cell counts and TCRbeta diversity were found to come mostly from T cells that had been newly produced.

On this clonotype itself: The antigen is not known. Just one base apart from a much larger clone, this may be a read error.

Unique molecular identifiers were incorporated into the prepared TCRbeta library. TCRdb reprocessed the PCR reads with MiXCR, giving one entry per CDR3 protein. In the table there are around 450,000 distinct CDR3 sequences, under 12% of which are singletons. The V and J ends lost 7 bases and 6 bases, in that order; junction bases with no gene match: 6. CDR3 size: 14 residues. The chain has TRBV12-3 or TRBV12-4 and TRBJ2-1; 10 nucleotides agree with TRBD2. This specimen consisted of PBMCs, obtained before TCRalphabeta/CD19-depleted stem cell transplant. The sequence came from a child younger than 10 with inherited bone marrow failure, due to receive a stem cell transplant. The CDR3 sequence: CASTASGRPNEQFF. CDR3 nucleotide sequence: TGTGCCAGCACCGCTAGCGGGAGACCCAATGAGCAGTTCTTC.